The clone carrying this T cell receptor (beta chain) appeared a few times. Its antigen is still unknown. This sample was included in a study of CD8 T cells in ankylosing spondylitis. Study-wide results and limits: Apparently characteristic of ankylosing spondylitis blood was a TCR beta motif (about 8 highly homologous variants). The disease-linked clones had a CD8+ phenotype and low blood frequencies.

Each TCR beta library was made by quantitative 5'-RACE that incorporated molecular barcodes. TCRdb ran MiXCR on the 5' RACE reads and lists one entry per CDR3 protein. The sample has 25,000 to 35,000 distinct CDR3 sequences; less than 6.5% are singletons. This sequence was found in a female donor with ankylosing spondylitis or in good health (not recorded which). Sequenced material: blood, either unsorted or a sorted T cell fraction (not recorded which).

CDR3 sequence reads: CASSPLSGQGGYGYTF. CDR3 bases: TGTGCCAGCAGCCCTCTCTCGGGACAGGGAGGCTATGGCTACACCTTC. The chain couples TRBV9 to TRBJ1-2; 9 bases agree with TRBD1. CDR1 and CDR2 (germline): SGDLS, YYNGEE. V was pared by 4 bases and J by 4 bases, with 11 bases of the junction left unmatched. The CDR3 consists of 16 residues.